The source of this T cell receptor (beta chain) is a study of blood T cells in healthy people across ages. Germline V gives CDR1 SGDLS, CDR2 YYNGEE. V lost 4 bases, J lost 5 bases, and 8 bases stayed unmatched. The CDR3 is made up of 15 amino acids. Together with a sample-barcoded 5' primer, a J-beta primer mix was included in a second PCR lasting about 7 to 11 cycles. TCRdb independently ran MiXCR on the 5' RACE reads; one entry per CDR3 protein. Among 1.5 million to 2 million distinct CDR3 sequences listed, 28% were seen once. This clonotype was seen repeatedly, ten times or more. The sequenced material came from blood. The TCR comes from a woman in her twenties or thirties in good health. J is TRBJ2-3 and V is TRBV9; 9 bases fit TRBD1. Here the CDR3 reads CASSTNRGQIDTQYF. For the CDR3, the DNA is TGTGCCAGCAGCACCAACAGGGGGCAGATAGATACGCAGTATTTT. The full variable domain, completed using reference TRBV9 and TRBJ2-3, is DSGVTQTPKHLITATGQRVTLRCSPRSGDLSVYWYQQSLDQGLQFLIQYYNGEERAKGNILERFSAQQFPDLHSELNLSSLELGDSALYFCASSTNRGQIDTQYFGPGTRLTVL.